Included here is one TCR beta chain sequence, with context. The V gene's germline CDR1 is SNHLY and CDR2 FYNNEI. Trimming cost V 8 bases and J 0 bases, with 9 bases left between them. The CDR3 has 13 amino acids. This specimen belongs to a study of blood T cell repertoires in COVID-19. About the research overall: T cells, B-cell-depleted T cells, or PBMCs provided the cDNA or gDNA that served as material.

Authors' processing steps: Reference gene primer amplification gave estimated nucleated cell counts. Measured with immunoSEQ multiplex PCR; TCRdb has only the in-frame clones, and not every one. V, J and clone size are those of that table, while D and trimming were read from the DNA. The sample records around 59,000 clones, about 90% being singletons. The specimen was peripheral blood. The rearrangement links TRBV2 to TRBJ2-3; maybe TRBD1 (6 bases). This TCR came from a man between 60 and 75 years old with acute or convalescent COVID-19. CDR3 in DNA: TGTGCCAGCGGACAGTTCAGCACAGATACGCAGTATTTT. This gives the protein CASGQFSTDTQYF. The whole variable domain, remainder taken from reference TRBV2 and TRBJ2-3, is EPEVTQTPSHQVTQMGQEVILRCVPISNHLYFYWYRQILGQKVEFLVSFYNNEISEKSEIFDDQFSVERPDGSNFTLKIRSTKLEDSAMYFCASGQFSTDTQYFGPGTRLTVL.